What follows describes a single T cell receptor beta chain. Germline V gene data show CDR1 as DFQATT and CDR2 as SNEGSKA (reference sequence). The CDR3 has 11 residues. Trimming took 6 bases from V and 5 from J, leaving 11 bases between them. This sample was taken from a study of T cell changes during pregnancy in multiple sclerosis. The data were produced by immunoSEQ multiplex PCR, yet TCRdb's version contains in-frame clones alone and is incomplete. Of about 40,000 clones detected, roughly nine tenths appear once; the ten largest clones hold about 0.42%. Sequencing was performed on CD4+ T cells from peripheral blood mononuclear cells, taken in the third trimester of pregnancy. V gene TRBV20-1 combines with J gene TRBJ2-7; maybe TRBD1 (6 bases). The sequence was obtained from a female donor in good health, enrolled as a control in a pregnancy study. In DNA, the CDR3 is TGCAGTGCCCAGGACAGAGACGAGCAGTACTTC. This gives the protein CSAQDRDEQYF.